These T cell receptor beta chains were read from a single sample in a study of regulatory T cells in long-lasting Graves disease. TCRdb reprocessed the multiplex PCR reads with MiXCR, giving one entry per CDR3 protein. The table has roughly 220,000 distinct CDR3 sequences, 15% to 20% seen once; the top ten hold approximately 20%. The specimen was peripheral blood mononuclear cells (PBMCs), collected at new diagnosis, from a patient treated with antithyroid drugs. These receptors were taken from a female donor with Graves disease. Each CDR3 is given with its conserved first and last residue. D genes are given only for firm matches. Size is stated for part of the rows, as once, few or many counts, or as a class when the clone is expanded.

size: many
D: TRBD2
J: TRBJ2-3
V: TRBV6-2/TRBV6-3
CDR3: CASSLAGGPADTQYF
DNA: TGTGCCAGCAGCTTAGCGGGAGGGCCAGCAGATACGCAGTATTTT

size: once
D: NA
J: TRBJ2-1
V: TRBV11-2
CDR3: CASSLGGGNNEQFF
DNA: TGTGCCAGCAGCCTTGGGGGTGGAAACAATGAGCAGTTCTTC

size: few
D: TRBD1
J: TRBJ1-2
V: TRBV19
CDR3: CASSIKAGGRGYTF
DNA: TGTGCCAGTAGTATCAAGGCAGGGGGCCGTGGCTACACCTTC

size: many
D: TRBD1
J: TRBJ1-1
V: TRBV7-2
CDR3: CASSPPPVNRGAFF
DNA: TGTGCCAGCAGCCCCCCCCCGGTGAACAGGGGCGCTTTCTTT

size: many
D: TRBD1
J: TRBJ2-1
V: TRBV24-1
CDR3: CATDRAAGNEQFF
DNA: TGTGCCACCGACAGGGCCGCTGGGAATGAGCAGTTCTTC

size: many
D: NA
J: TRBJ2-7
V: TRBV6-2/TRBV6-3
CDR3: CASSFGPRNEQYF
DNA: TGTGCCAGCAGTTTTGGTCCCCGTAACGAGCAGTACTTC

size: many
D: NA
J: TRBJ1-3
V: TRBV19
CDR3: CASQQHSGNTIYF
DNA: TGTGCCAGTCAACAGCACTCTGGAAACACCATATATTTT

size: many
D: NA
J: TRBJ1-5
V: TRBV11-2
CDR3: CASSLGVGPQHF
DNA: TGTGCCAGCAGCTTAGGAGTTGGGCCCCAGCATTTT

size: many
D: NA
J: TRBJ2-7
V: TRBV6-2/TRBV6-3
CDR3: CASTMTDWPAYEQYF
DNA: TGTGCCAGCACCATGACAGACTGGCCCGCCTACGAGCAGTACTTC

size: NA
D: TRBD1
J: TRBJ2-7
V: TRBV6-1
CDR3: CASSPRTVRGRTYEQYF
DNA: TGTGCCAGCAGTCCCCGAACGGTGAGGGGGCGAACCTACGAGCAGTACTTC

size: few
D: NA
J: TRBJ1-1
V: TRBV5-5
CDR3: CASSLAGGSDEAFF
DNA: TGTGCCAGCAGCTTGGCAGGCGGGTCGGACGAAGCTTTCTTT

size: many
D: NA
J: TRBJ1-4
V: TRBV7-8
CDR3: CASSLSREKLFF
DNA: TGTGCCAGCAGCTTATCACGAGAAAAACTGTTTTTT

size: few
D: NA
J: TRBJ1-4
V: TRBV9
CDR3: CASSNGGPNEELFF
DNA: TGTGCCAGCAGCAACGGGGGGCCGAATGAAGAACTGTTTTTT

size: many
D: NA
J: TRBJ1-3
V: TRBV7-6
CDR3: CASSLGLPSGNTIYF
DNA: TGTGCCAGCAGCTTAGGGTTGCCCTCTGGAAACACCATATATTTT

size: few
D: NA
J: TRBJ2-7
V: TRBV5-6
CDR3: CASTRSGLNEQYF
DNA: TGTGCCAGCACTAGGTCAGGATTAAACGAGCAGTACTTC

size: many
D: TRBD1
J: TRBJ2-5
V: TRBV19
CDR3: CASSSDRGLETQYF
DNA: TGTGCCAGTAGTTCGGACAGGGGGCTTGAGACCCAGTACTTC

size: NA
D: NA
J: TRBJ2-5
V: TRBV15
CDR3: CVTSRGPGPQETQYF
DNA: TGTGTCACCAGCAGGGGACCGGGGCCACAAGAGACCCAGTACTTC

size: many
D: TRBD2
J: TRBJ2-1
V: TRBV7-3
CDR3: CASSLRFLAGDGNEQFF
DNA: TGTGCCAGCAGCTTAAGATTCCTAGCGGGAGATGGGAATGAGCAGTTCTTC

size: once
D: NA
J: TRBJ2-7
V: TRBV28
CDR3: CASSLGPRVYEQYF
DNA: TGTGCCAGCAGTTTAGGGCCCAGGGTGTACGAGCAGTACTTC

size: many
D: NA
J: TRBJ2-1
V: TRBV18
CDR3: CASSPGPEGQFF
DNA: TGTGCCAGCTCACCAGGTCCAGAGGGGCAGTTCTTC

size: many
D: TRBD2
J: TRBJ2-5
V: TRBV9
CDR3: CASSFSGTTGETQYF
DNA: TGTGCCAGCAGCTTTAGCGGGACCACGGGGGAGACCCAGTACTTC

size: many
D: TRBD1
J: TRBJ2-5
V: TRBV3-1
CDR3: CASADGDRGTQYF
DNA: TGTGCCAGCGCGGACGGGGACAGGGGGACCCAGTACTTC

size: NA
D: NA
J: TRBJ1-1
V: TRBV2
CDR3: CASTLRVMNTEAFF
DNA: TGTGCCAGCACGCTGAGGGTAATGAACACTGAAGCTTTCTTT

size: many
D: NA
J: TRBJ2-2
V: TRBV19
CDR3: CASTIDRTGELFF
DNA: TGTGCCAGTACCATAGATCGTACCGGGGAGCTGTTTTTT

size: many
D: TRBD2
J: TRBJ2-3
V: TRBV7-9
CDR3: CASSSGLAGVPSTDTQYF
DNA: TGTGCCAGCAGCTCCGGACTAGCGGGAGTCCCAAGCACAGATACGCAGTATTTT

size: NA
D: NA
J: TRBJ2-5
V: TRBV28
CDR3: CASRPRGGRRDQETQYF
DNA: TGTGCCAGCAGACCGAGGGGTGGGCGCAGAGATCAAGAGACCCAGTACTTC

size: many
D: NA
J: TRBJ2-3
V: TRBV11-2
CDR3: CASSLDPGDSSLDTQYF
DNA: TGTGCCAGCAGCTTAGACCCCGGGGACTCTTCTTTAGATACGCAGTATTTT

size: many
D: TRBD2
J: TRBJ2-2
V: TRBV20-1
CDR3: CSAAEVAGGELFF
DNA: TGCAGTGCTGCCGAGGTAGCGGGAGGGGAGCTGTTTTTT

size: many
D: TRBD1
J: TRBJ2-1
V: TRBV2
CDR3: CASRPGQNNEQFF
DNA: TGTGCCAGCAGGCCGGGACAGAACAATGAGCAGTTCTTC

size: many
D: TRBD2
J: TRBJ2-1
V: TRBV7-3
CDR3: CASSLGTSGGEQFF
DNA: TGTGCCAGCAGCCTAGGGACTAGCGGGGGTGAGCAGTTCTTC

size: many
D: NA
J: TRBJ2-1
V: TRBV7-2
CDR3: CATEYGGSYNEQFF
DNA: TGTGCCACCGAATATGGGGGCTCCTACAATGAGCAGTTCTTC

size: many
D: TRBD2
J: TRBJ2-2
V: TRBV11-2
CDR3: CASRLAGANTGELFF
DNA: TGTGCCAGCAGACTAGCGGGTGCGAACACCGGGGAGCTGTTTTTT

size: many
D: NA
J: TRBJ2-7
V: TRBV9
CDR3: CASSQIIRGSPGYEQYF
DNA: TGTGCCAGCAGCCAAATAATCCGCGGATCGCCGGGATACGAGCAGTACTTC

size: many
D: TRBD2
J: TRBJ2-3
V: TRBV10-3
CDR3: CAISPTSGTSTDTQYF
DNA: TGTGCCATCAGCCCTACTAGCGGAACTTCCACAGATACGCAGTATTTT

size: many
D: TRBD2
J: TRBJ2-7
V: TRBV11-2
CDR3: CASSSWTSATYEQYF
DNA: TGTGCCAGCAGCTCGTGGACTAGCGCGACCTACGAGCAGTACTTC

size: many
D: TRBD1
J: TRBJ1-5
V: TRBV6-1
CDR3: CASSSPRDRGGNQPQHF
DNA: TGTGCCAGCAGTAGCCCCCGGGACAGGGGTGGCAATCAGCCCCAGCATTTT

size: many
D: NA
J: TRBJ1-4
V: TRBV7-9
CDR3: CASSLATAVNEKLFF
DNA: TGTGCCAGCAGCTTAGCTACTGCCGTTAATGAAAAACTGTTTTTT

size: NA
D: NA
J: TRBJ1-1
V: TRBV11-2
CDR3: CASSLLSIRSAGGTEAFF
DNA: TGTGCCAGCAGCTTACTCTCTATTCGGTCGGCCGGGGGAACTGAAGCTTTCTTT

size: NA
D: NA
J: TRBJ2-3
V: TRBV9
CDR3: CASSAGVRTDTQYF
DNA: TGTGCCAGCAGCGCGGGGGTTCGCACAGATACGCAGTATTTT

size: many
D: NA
J: TRBJ1-1
V: TRBV29-1
CDR3: CSVEDGKNTEAFF
DNA: TGCAGCGTTGAAGATGGGAAGAACACTGAAGCTTTCTTT

size: many
D: NA
J: TRBJ2-3
V: TRBV15
CDR3: CATSSNGDTQYF
DNA: TGTGCCACCAGCAGCAACGGAGATACGCAGTATTTT

size: many
D: TRBD2
J: TRBJ2-5
V: TRBV19
CDR3: CASSPKGLAGAETQYF
DNA: TGTGCCAGTAGCCCTAAGGGACTAGCGGGAGCAGAGACCCAGTACTTC

size: few
D: NA
J: TRBJ2-5
V: TRBV20-1
CDR3: CSARRPGRQETQYF
DNA: TGCAGTGCTCGCCGCCCGGGACGACAAGAGACCCAGTACTTC

size: many
D: NA
J: TRBJ1-2
V: TRBV3-1
CDR3: CASSQGTGGGYGYTF
DNA: TGTGCCAGCAGCCAAGGCACAGGCGGTGGCTATGGCTACACCTTC

size: many
D: NA
J: TRBJ2-3
V: TRBV20-1
CDR3: CSAPSPEGTDTQYF
DNA: TGCAGTGCCCCCTCCCCGGAGGGAACAGATACGCAGTATTTT

size: many
D: TRBD2
J: TRBJ2-3
V: TRBV20-1
CDR3: CSARLAGVDTQYF
DNA: TGCAGTGCTAGGCTAGCGGGAGTGGATACGCAGTATTTT

size: NA
D: TRBD1
J: TRBJ1-2
V: TRBV3-1
CDR3: CASRNTDRGEASGYIF
DNA: TGTGCCAGCAGGAACACGGACAGGGGCGAGGCAAGCGGCTACATCTTC

size: many
D: TRBD1
J: TRBJ1-3
V: TRBV19
CDR3: CASSGTVGNTIYF
DNA: TGTGCCAGTTCCGGGACAGTTGGAAACACCATATATTTT

size: many
D: NA
J: TRBJ1-2
V: TRBV6-1
CDR3: CASRDGLRSNYGYTF
DNA: TGTGCCAGCAGAGATGGACTCAGGTCGAACTATGGCTACACCTTC

size: many
D: TRBD2
J: TRBJ2-1
V: TRBV28
CDR3: CASSLGLAGIYNEQFF
DNA: TGTGCCAGCAGCCTGGGACTAGCGGGAATTTACAATGAGCAGTTCTTC

size: many
D: NA
J: TRBJ2-3
V: TRBV28
CDR3: CASSLTGATDTQYF
DNA: TGTGCCAGCAGTTTAACGGGAGCGACAGATACGCAGTATTTT

size: many
D: NA
J: TRBJ1-1
V: TRBV18
CDR3: CASSRDSGGLSTEAFF
DNA: TGTGCCAGCTCACGGGATTCAGGAGGCCTAAGCACTGAAGCTTTCTTT

size: many
D: NA
J: TRBJ2-7
V: TRBV7-2
CDR3: CASSRPPSYEQYF
DNA: TGTGCCAGCAGCCGACCTCCGTCATACGAGCAGTACTTC

size: NA
D: NA
J: TRBJ1-1
V: TRBV24-1
CDR3: CATSGPGTEAFF
DNA: TGTGCCACCAGTGGTCCGGGAACTGAAGCTTTCTTT

size: NA
D: NA
J: TRBJ2-2
V: TRBV24-1
CDR3: CATSPGVPNTGELFF
DNA: TGTGCCACCAGCCCGGGGGTTCCGAACACCGGGGAGCTGTTTTTT